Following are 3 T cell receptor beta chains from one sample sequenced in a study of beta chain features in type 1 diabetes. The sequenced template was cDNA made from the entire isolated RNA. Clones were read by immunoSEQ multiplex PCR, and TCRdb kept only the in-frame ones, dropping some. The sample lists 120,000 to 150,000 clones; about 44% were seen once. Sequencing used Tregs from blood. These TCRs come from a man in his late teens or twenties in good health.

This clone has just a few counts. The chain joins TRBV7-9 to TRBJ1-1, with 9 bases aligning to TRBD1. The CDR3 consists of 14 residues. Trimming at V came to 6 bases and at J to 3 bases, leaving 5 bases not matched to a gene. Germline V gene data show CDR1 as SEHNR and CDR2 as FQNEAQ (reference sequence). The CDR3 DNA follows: TGTGCCAGCAGACCGGACAGGGGATACACTGAAGCTTTCTTT. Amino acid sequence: CASRPDRGYTEAFF.

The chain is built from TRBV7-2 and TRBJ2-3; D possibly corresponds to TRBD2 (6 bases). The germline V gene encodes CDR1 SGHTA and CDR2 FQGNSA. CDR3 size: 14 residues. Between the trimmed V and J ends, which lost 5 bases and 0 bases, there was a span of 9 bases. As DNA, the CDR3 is TGTGCCAGCAGCGCCGGACTAAGCACAGATACGCAGTATTTT. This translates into CASSAGLSTDTQYF.

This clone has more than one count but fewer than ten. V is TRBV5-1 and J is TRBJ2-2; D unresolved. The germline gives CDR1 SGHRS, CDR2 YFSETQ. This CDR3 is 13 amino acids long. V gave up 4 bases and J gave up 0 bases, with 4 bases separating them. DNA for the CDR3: TGCGCCAGCAGCGGGCCGAACACCGGGGAGCTGTTTTTT. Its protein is CASSGPNTGELFF.